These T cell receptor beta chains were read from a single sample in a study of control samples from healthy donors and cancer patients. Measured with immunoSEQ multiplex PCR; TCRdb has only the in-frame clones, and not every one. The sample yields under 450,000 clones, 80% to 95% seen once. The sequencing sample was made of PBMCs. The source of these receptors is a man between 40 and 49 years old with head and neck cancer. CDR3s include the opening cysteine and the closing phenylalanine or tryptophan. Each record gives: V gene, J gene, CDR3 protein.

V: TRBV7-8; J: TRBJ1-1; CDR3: CASSLVPGDTEAFF
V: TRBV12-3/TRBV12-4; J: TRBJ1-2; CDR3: CASSLTVNYGYTF
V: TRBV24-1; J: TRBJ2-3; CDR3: CATSGEGTDTQYF
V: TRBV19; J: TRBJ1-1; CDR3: CASSIGGAAFF
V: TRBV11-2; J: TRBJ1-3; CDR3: CASSLLGRVKVDTIYF
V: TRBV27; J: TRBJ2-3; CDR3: CASSQLAGTQYF
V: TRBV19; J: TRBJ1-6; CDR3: CASSPPLGVSSPLHF
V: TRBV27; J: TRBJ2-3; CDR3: CASSLNGDNPSRAQYF
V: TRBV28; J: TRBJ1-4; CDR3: CASSSPGTGREKLFF
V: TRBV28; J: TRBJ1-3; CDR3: CASSSSGTGDGNTIYF
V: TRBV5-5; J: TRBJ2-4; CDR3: CASNRQGKNIQYF
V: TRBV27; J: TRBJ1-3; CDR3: CASSLNTGNTIYF
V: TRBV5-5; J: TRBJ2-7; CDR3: CASSFRDSIYEQYF
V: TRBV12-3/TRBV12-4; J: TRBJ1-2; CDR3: CASTPDRYGYTF
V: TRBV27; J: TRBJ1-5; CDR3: CATARDVLPNQPQHF
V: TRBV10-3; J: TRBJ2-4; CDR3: CAISGRGRGAKNIQYF
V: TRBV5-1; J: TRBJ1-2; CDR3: CASSYTRDRATFGYTF
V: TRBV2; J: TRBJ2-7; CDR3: CASTRDSYEQYF
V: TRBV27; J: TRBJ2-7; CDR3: CASMVGSEQYF
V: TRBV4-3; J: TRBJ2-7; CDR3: CASSQDAGQGAGEQYF
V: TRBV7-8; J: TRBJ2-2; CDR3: CASSFNIGTGELFF
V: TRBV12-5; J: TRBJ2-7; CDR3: CASGFGSSEQYF
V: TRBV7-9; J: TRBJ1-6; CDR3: CASSRGQGSSPLHF
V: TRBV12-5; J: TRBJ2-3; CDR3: CASGAWTSAPLTDTQYF
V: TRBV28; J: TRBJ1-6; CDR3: CASSEQGGSPLHF
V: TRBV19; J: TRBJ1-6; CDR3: CASTRDRRNSPLHF
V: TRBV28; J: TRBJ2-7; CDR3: CASRRGLEGVYEQYF
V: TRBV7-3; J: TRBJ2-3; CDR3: CASSSDGFTDTQYF
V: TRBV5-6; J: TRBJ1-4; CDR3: CASSLYSGVGEKLFF
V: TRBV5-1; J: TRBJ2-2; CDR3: CASSTDRGDTGELFF
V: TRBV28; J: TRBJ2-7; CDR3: CASSLYEQYF
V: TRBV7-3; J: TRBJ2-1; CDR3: CASSSLTQGINEQFF
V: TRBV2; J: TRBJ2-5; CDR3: CASSEARVETQYF
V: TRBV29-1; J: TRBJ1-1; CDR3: CSVNRGRETEAFF
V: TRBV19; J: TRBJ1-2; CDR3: CASSMGGQSRYYGYTF
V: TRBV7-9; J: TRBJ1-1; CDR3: CASSPDRGNTEAFF